The sequence of this TCR beta chain was determined in a study of T cell responses to AZD1222 COVID-19 vaccine. Background on the study: Combined were second doses at about 4 or about 12 weeks.

As regards this clone: Antigen unknown.

Sequencing used immunoSEQ multiplex PCR; TCRdb keeps in-frame clones, though not all of them. Among 110,000 to 150,000 clones listed, about 93% were seen once. After removal of 10 bases from V and 2 bases from J, the junction contained 6 bases not matched to a gene. The germline CDR1 and CDR2 sequences are LNHDA and SQIVND (reference sequence). The CDR3 has 13 amino acids. Points from the study as a whole: The study found vaccine-associated CD4 TCRs spanning spike, dominant at 160-218 and 743-854.

The receptor was derived from an adult in good health. The material sequenced was peripheral blood, taken on day 0 of AZD1222 vaccination. The V gene is TRBV19, the J gene TRBJ2-3; TRBD1 matches at 7 bases. The CDR3 DNA reads TGTGCCATTGAAGACAGGGTCACAGATACGCAGTATTTT. It yields the protein CAIEDRVTDTQYF.